This record concerns one T cell receptor (beta chain) sequence. Its cognate antigen has yet to be identified. Base qualities are not at hand, and no much larger clone is one base apart. The library was made by the immunoSEQ multiplex PCR assay. Held by TCRdb, this immuneACCESS table contains in-frame sequences only and omits some clones. Under half of the omission traces to an unresolved V gene where checked; the cause of the rest is unknown. This sample comprises some 85,000 clones, around 96% of them detected only once. The top ten clonotypes cover about 0.33% of the sample. The entry originates in a study of technical replicates of blood from four donors listed by TCRdb under 2017. Taken from cysteine to phenylalanine, the CDR3 has 18 residues. Kept here is only the CDR3 DNA, which spans 54 bases and is read in frame from base 1. V sheds 4 bases and J sheds 0 bases, leaving 19 bases between their ends. Based on the germline V gene, the CDR1 and CDR2 sequences are SGHAT and FQNNGV.

The rearranged segments are TRBV11-2 and TRBJ2-1, with TRBD2 tentatively as D gene (6 bases match). Sequenced material: T cells isolated from PBMCs. This TCR was sampled from a human donor in good health. CDR3 reads: CASSSLRGRLSSYNEQFF. At the DNA level, the sequence is TGTGCCAGCAGCTCCCTTCGGGGGAGGTTGAGCTCCTACAATGAGCAGTTCTTC.